This T cell receptor beta chain was identified during a study of T-cell memory formation after mild COVID-19. Whole-study context: TCR clusters were largely donor specific.

UMIs and sample barcodes were carried by the TCR alpha and TCR beta cDNA libraries that 5'RACE produced using constant-segment primers. TCRdb re-called the 5' RACE reads through MiXCR, storing one row per CDR3 protein. The top ten hold 20% to 25% of the sample, which has 300,000 to 400,000 distinct CDR3 sequences, about 13% seen once. V was cut by 4 bases and J by 8 bases, with 22 bases left in between. Germline CDR1 reads SGHRS; CDR2 reads YFSETQ. The length of the CDR3 is 16 residues. Ten or more counts support this clonotype. Antigen specificity is unknown. Study-wide results and caveats: Clones that shrank (day 15 to 85) were balanced CD4/CD8, whereas later expanders leaned CD4+.

The specimen was PBMCs or a T cell subset sorted from them (not recorded which). The chain joins TRBV5-1 to TRBJ2-1; D possibly matches TRBD1 or TRBD2 (6 bases each). The clonotype was recovered from a man younger than 30 who had mild COVID-19 (a few samples of this study predate the infection). Cell type and time point are not known. CDR3 sequence reads: CASSPVTPRGADEQFF. CDR3 nucleotide sequence: TGCGCCAGCAGCCCCGTCACCCCGAGGGGGGCGGATGAGCAGTTCTTC.